This T cell receptor (beta chain) comes out of a study of regulatory T cells in long-lasting Graves disease. This clonotype was seen many times. Time point defined: newly diagnosed GD, antithyroid drugs for less than 3 months. Isolated PBMC RNA provided the starting material for the TCR library. Germline CDR1 DFQATT, CDR2 SNEGSKA (reference sequence). J was trimmed by 7 bases and V by 1 base; bases with no gene match: 1. The CDR3 consists of 15 residues. Library construction for TCR beta used iRepertoire HTBI primers and Arm-PCR of CDR3 regions. TCRdb reanalysed the multiplex PCR reads using MiXCR and keeps one entry per CDR3 protein. The table includes approximately 350,000 distinct CDR3 sequences, around 11% detected once. These same data were also listed under a study on T cells in Graves' hyperthyroidism and ophthalmopathy.

This material consisted of peripheral blood mononuclear cells (PBMCs), taken at new diagnosis, from a patient treated with antithyroid drugs. The gene calls are TRBV20-1 and TRBJ2-1; 16 bases agree with TRBD2. The receptor was derived from a young woman with Graves disease. The CDR3 protein is CSARGGLAGGNEQFF. CDR3 bases: TGCAGTGCTAGAGGGGGACTAGCGGGGGGGAATGAGCAGTTCTTC.